The next 19 T cell receptor beta chains were all read from a single sample in a study of blood T cells in healthy people across ages. With a J-beta primer mix and a sample-barcoded 5' primer, a second PCR ran 7 to 11 cycles. TCRdb independently ran MiXCR on the 5' RACE reads; one entry per CDR3 protein. The sample holds 660,000 or so distinct CDR3 sequences, 58% seen once. The material sequenced was blood. The receptors derive from a man aged 55 to 70 in good health.

The rearrangement uses TRBV3-1 and TRBJ1-1; no definite D call. The germline V gene has CDR1 LGHDT and CDR2 YNNKEL (reference sequence). Trimming cost V 0 bases and J 0 bases, with 8 bases left between them. The CDR3 loop spans 15 amino acids. The CDR3 loop is CASSQEAGLNTEAFF. The DNA of the CDR3 is TGTGCCAGCAGCCAAGAGGCCGGGCTGAACACTGAAGCTTTCTTT.

This clonotype was seen only a few times. The rearrangement uses TRBV24-1 and TRBJ2-1; possibly TRBD1 for D (6 bases). V was pared by 4 bases and J by 10 bases, with 10 bases between. The CDR3 sequence is 12 residues long. Germline loops: CDR1 KGHDR, CDR2 SFDVKD. CDR3 amino acids: CATSDPGTEQFF. CDR3 nucleotides: TGTGCCACCAGTGACCCAGGGACAGAGCAGTTCTTC.

The sample holds one count of this clonotype. The V gene is TRBV29-1, the J gene TRBJ2-1, with D possibly matching TRBD1 (5 bases). The CDR3 runs to 13 residues. Germline loops: CDR1 SQVTM, CDR2 ANQGSEA. V was shortened by 4 bases and J by 9 bases, with 16 bases between the two germline ends. CDR3 sequence reads: CSVGQNPQGEQFF. For the CDR3, the DNA is TGCAGCGTTGGTCAGAACCCTCAGGGTGAGCAGTTCTTC.

The V and J genes are TRBV10-3 and TRBJ2-1; 8 positions match TRBD2. The V segment lost 10 bases and the J segment 0 bases; nucleotides outside the gene matches: 14. CDR3 length: 17 residues. Germline-derived CDR1 and CDR2 are ENHRY and SYGVKD. The CDR3 sequence: CATTVVAGIRSYNEQFF. CDR3 nucleotides: TGTGCCACCACAGTGGTAGCGGGGATCCGCTCCTACAATGAGCAGTTCTTC.

Here the CDR3 reads CASKGQGAQETQYF. Here the CDR3 DNA reads TGTGCCAGCAAGGGACAGGGGGCACAAGAGACCCAGTACTTC. The chain joins TRBV6-5 to TRBJ2-5; 12 nucleotides agree with TRBD1. The V gene's germline CDR1 is MNHEY and CDR2 SVGAGI. Trimming at V came to 7 bases and at J to 2 bases, leaving 2 bases not matched to a gene. The CDR3 spans 14 residues.

The chain links TRBV12-3 or TRBV12-4 to TRBJ1-5; the D is unclear. The V end was cut by 2 bases, the J end by 1 base, with 9 bases between. The CDR3 covers 15 residues. The DNA for the CDR3 is TGTGCCAGCAGTTTATCGGGTTCGAGCAATCAGCCCCAGCATTTT. This gives the protein CASSLSGSSNQPQHF.

This sequence joins TRBV3-1 and TRBJ2-1; 11 positions match TRBD1. With 5 bases clipped from V and 9 bases from J, the junction kept 6 bases outside the gene matches. This CDR3 has 14 amino acids. Germline lookup yields CDR1 LGHDT and CDR2 YNNKEL (reference sequence). The CDR3 nucleotides are TGTGCCAGCAGCGGACAGGGGGCTGGAGGTGAGCAGTTCTTC. This translates into CASSGQGAGGEQFF.

This clonotype came up a few times. This chain joins TRBV5-1 and TRBJ2-5; 7 bases are a match to TRBD1. Judging by the DNA end, TRBJ2-7 fits better; the J call may be wrong. The CDR3 consists of 13 residues. Per the germline V gene, CDR1 is SGHRS and CDR2 is YFSETQ. The CDR3 protein is CASSLGQGHEQYF. CDR3 bases: TGCGCCAGCAGCTTGGGACAGGGACACGAGCAGTACTTC.

A single count supports this clonotype. The V call is TRBV29-1, the J call TRBJ2-5; 7 positions match TRBD2. V shed 3 bases and J 4 bases; nucleotides not matched to a gene: 2. This CDR3 contains 12 residues. Germline V lookup: CDR1 SQVTM, CDR2 ANQGSEA. DNA of the CDR3: TGCAGCGTTGAGGTAGCGGGAGAGACCCAGTACTTC. Its translation: CSVEVAGETQYF.

The V and J genes are TRBV24-1 and TRBJ2-3; tentative D call: TRBD2 (5 bases). With 3 bases removed from V and 1 base from J, the gap between germline ends came to 7 bases. The V gene's germline CDR1 is KGHDR and CDR2 SFDVKD. The CDR3 contains 14 residues. DNA for the CDR3: TGTGCCACCAGTGATACAGCGGGCACAGATACGCAGTATTTT. The encoded protein is CATSDTAGTDTQYF.

The CDR3 DNA reads TGTGCCACCAGTGACCCCCGGGGAGGCCAAGAGACCCAGTACTTC. As protein: CATSDPRGGQETQYF. This chain joins TRBV24-1 and TRBJ2-5; the D gene is possibly TRBD2 (6 bases). Trimming cost V 4 bases and J 1 base, with 12 bases left between them. CDR3 length: 15 residues. CDR1 is KGHDR, CDR2 SFDVKD, per germline.

The CDR3 here is CASSWGETSGGIYEQYF. CDR3 in DNA: TGCGCCAGCAGCTGGGGGGAGACTAGCGGGGGCATCTACGAGCAGTACTTC. The rearrangement links TRBV5-1 to TRBJ2-7; 12 nucleotides line up with TRBD2. The CDR3 totals 17 residues. J lost 3 bases, V lost 3 bases, and 10 bases had no gene match. The V gene's germline CDR1 is SGHRS and CDR2 YFSETQ.

The chain joins TRBV18 to TRBJ2-5, with unresolved D. Trimming took 2 bases from V and 1 from J, leaving 8 bases between them. The CDR3 is 14 residues long. CDR1 KGHSH and CDR2 LQKENI come from the germline V gene. CDR3 loop: CASSPGMVQETQYF. CDR3 nucleotides: TGTGCCAGCTCACCAGGCATGGTCCAAGAGACCCAGTACTTC.

The rearrangement uses TRBV7-2 and TRBJ2-5; maybe TRBD1 (6 bases). This CDR3 has 15 residues. Trimming pared 4 bases from V and 5 bases from J, leaving 17 bases between. CDR1 is SGHTA and CDR2 is FQGNSA in the germline V gene. CDR3 sequence reads: CASSSTTGSWETQYF. The DNA of the CDR3 is TGTGCCAGCAGCTCCACCACAGGGTCGTGGGAGACCCAGTACTTC.

This clonotype appeared a few times. The chain links TRBV5-1 to TRBJ2-1; the D gene is possibly TRBD2 (7 bases). CDR1 is SGHRS, CDR2 YFSETQ, per germline. Trimming pared 2 bases from V and 4 bases from J, leaving 13 bases between. The CDR3 is 15 amino acids. CDR3 bases: TGCGCCAGCAGCTTAAGTCGGGGGGCTTACAATGAGCAGTTCTTC. Translated: CASSLSRGAYNEQFF.

The CDR3 reads CASRDNNEQYF. DNA for the CDR3: TGTGCCAGCAGGGATAACAATGAGCAGTACTTC. The rearrangement links TRBV7-2 to TRBJ2-7, with D uncertain. V lost 6 bases to trimming and J lost 7 bases, with 10 bases between them. CDR1 and CDR2 (germline): SGHTA, FQGNSA. The CDR3 consists of 11 residues.

The chain employs TRBV4-1 and TRBJ2-5; D tentatively fits TRBD1 or TRBD2 (7 bases each). With the DNA end fitting TRBJ2-4 better, the J assignment may be wrong. Germline CDR1 MGHRA, CDR2 YSYEKL. The CDR3 is 15 amino acids. CDR3 residues: CASSLRGGTKNIQYF. As DNA, the CDR3 is TGCGCCAGCAGCCTCAGGGGGGGAACCAAAAACATTCAGTACTTC.

V is TRBV9 and J is TRBJ1-2; tentative D call: TRBD1 (6 bases). The CDR3 length is 15 residues. V shed 0 bases and J shed 4 bases, with 13 bases lying between them. Germline CDR1 SGDLS, CDR2 YYNGEE. The CDR3 loop reads CASSVAAGEAYGYTF. CDR3 coding DNA: TGTGCCAGCAGCGTAGCGGCAGGGGAGGCCTATGGCTACACCTTC. Together with reference TRBV9 and TRBJ1-2, the CDR3 gives the full variable domain: DSGVTQTPKHLITATGQRVTLRCSPRSGDLSVYWYQQSLDQGLQFLIQYYNGEERAKGNILERFSAQQFPDLHSELNLSSLELGDSALYFCASSVAAGEAYGYTFGSGTRLTVV.

This clonotype was detected a few times. The chain links TRBV6-5 to TRBJ2-1; unclear D gene. The V gene lost 8 bases and the J gene lost 3 bases, with 8 bases spanning the gap. Germline CDR1 is MNHEY and CDR2 is SVGAGI. The length of the CDR3 is 12 residues. CDR3 nucleotide sequence: TGTGCCAGCCAAAAGAACTACAATGAGCAGTTCTTC. As protein: CASQKNYNEQFF.